This note documents a single T cell receptor (beta chain) sequence. The antigen remains undetermined. This entry belongs to a study of T cells in localized non-small cell lung cancer. Study outcomes and limitations: Prolonged overall survival went with higher T cell density in the blood. Uninvolved adjacent lung had more T cell clonality than any other tissue, topping tumor. Appearance in adjacent lung was seen for a median about 60 of the top 100 tumor clones.

The CDR3 length is 14 residues. Trimming left V 3 bases short and J 9 bases short, with 17 bases between. In germline, CDR1 is SEHNR, CDR2 FQNEAQ (reference sequence). Only in-frame clones appear in the TCRdb table, and some are missing; sequencing was by immunoSEQ multiplex PCR. The sample holds about 33,000 clones, 85% to 90% seen once. The source is a male donor at least 60 years old with stage III lung adenocarcinoma. Sequenced here: peripheral blood, sampled before any cancer treatment. This chain uses TRBV7-9 with TRBJ2-5; D uncertain. This CDR3 reads CASSLIMGLEAQYF. CDR3 DNA sequence: TGTGCCAGCAGCTTGATAATGGGTTTGGAAGCCCAGTACTTC.